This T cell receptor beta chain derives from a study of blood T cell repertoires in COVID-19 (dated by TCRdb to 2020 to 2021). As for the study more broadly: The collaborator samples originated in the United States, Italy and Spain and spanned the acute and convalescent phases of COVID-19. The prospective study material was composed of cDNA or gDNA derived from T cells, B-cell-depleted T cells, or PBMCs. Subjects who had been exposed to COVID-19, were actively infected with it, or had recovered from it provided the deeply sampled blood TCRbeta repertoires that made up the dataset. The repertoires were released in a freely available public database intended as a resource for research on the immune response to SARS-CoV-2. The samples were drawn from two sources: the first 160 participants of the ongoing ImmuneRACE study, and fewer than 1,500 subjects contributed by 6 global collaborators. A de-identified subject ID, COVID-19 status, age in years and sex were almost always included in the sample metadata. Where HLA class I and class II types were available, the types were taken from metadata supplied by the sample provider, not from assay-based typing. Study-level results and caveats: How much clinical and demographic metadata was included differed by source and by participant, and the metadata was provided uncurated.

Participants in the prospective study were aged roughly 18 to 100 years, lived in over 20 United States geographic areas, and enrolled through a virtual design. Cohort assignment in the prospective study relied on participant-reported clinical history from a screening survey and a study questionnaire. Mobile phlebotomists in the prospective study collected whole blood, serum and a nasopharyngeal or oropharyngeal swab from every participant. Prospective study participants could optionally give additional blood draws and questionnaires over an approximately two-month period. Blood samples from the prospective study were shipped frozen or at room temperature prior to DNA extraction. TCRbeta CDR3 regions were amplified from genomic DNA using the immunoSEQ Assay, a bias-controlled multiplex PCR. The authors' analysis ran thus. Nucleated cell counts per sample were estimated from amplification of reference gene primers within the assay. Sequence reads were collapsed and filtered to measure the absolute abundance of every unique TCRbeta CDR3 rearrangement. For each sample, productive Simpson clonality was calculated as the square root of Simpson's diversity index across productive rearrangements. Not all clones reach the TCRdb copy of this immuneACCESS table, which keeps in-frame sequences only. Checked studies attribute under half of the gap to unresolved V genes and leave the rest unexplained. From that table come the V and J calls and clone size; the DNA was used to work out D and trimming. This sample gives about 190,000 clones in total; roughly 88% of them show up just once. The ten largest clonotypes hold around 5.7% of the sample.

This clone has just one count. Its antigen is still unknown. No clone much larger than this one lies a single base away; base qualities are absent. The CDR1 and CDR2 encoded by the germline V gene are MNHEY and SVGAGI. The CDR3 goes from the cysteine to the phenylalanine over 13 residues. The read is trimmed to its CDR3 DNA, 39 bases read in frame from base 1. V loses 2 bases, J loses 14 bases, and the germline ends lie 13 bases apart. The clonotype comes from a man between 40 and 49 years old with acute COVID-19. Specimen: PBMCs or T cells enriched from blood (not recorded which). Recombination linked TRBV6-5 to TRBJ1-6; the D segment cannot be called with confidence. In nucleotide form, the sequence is TGTGCCAGCAGTTACAGGCCCGGGAGCGCCCTCCACTTT. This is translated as CASSYRPGSALHF.